The following is a T cell receptor beta chain sequence with its context. Its target is not known. Each TCR beta library was made by quantitative 5'-RACE that incorporated molecular barcodes. TCRdb independently ran MiXCR on the 5' RACE reads; one entry per CDR3 protein. The sample yields a few hundred thousand distinct CDR3 sequences, under 12% seen once. These data come from a study of CD8 T cells in ankylosing spondylitis. The V end lost 8 bases, the J end lost 0 bases, and 14 bases lay between the germline ends. Germline V CDR1 and CDR2: SGHRS, YFSETQ. This CDR3 comprises 14 residues. General study results and limits: Peripheral blood samples showed relatively rare disease-linked clones, and these clones were CD8+. Significant enrichment of disease-linked clones was reported in matched ankylosing spondylitis synovial fluid.

The receptor's source is a male donor with ankylosing spondylitis or in good health (not recorded which). The specimen sequenced was blood, either unsorted or a sorted T cell fraction (not recorded which). V and J are TRBV5-1 and TRBJ2-5; no reliable D call. CDR3 sequence: CASTTSLDQETQYF. In DNA form, the CDR3 reads TGCGCCAGTACCACTTCGCTAGACCAAGAGACCCAGTACTTC.